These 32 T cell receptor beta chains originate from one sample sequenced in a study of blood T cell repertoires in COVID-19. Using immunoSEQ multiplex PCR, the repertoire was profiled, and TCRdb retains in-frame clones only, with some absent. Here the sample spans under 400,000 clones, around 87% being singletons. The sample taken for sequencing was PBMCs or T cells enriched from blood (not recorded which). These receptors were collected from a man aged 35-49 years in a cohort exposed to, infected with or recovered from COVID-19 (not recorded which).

The CDR3 DNA reads TGTGCCAGCAGCGTAGAGTACAGGGCTGGAAACACCATATATTTT. As protein: CASSVEYRAGNTIYF. The V and J genes are TRBV9 and TRBJ1-3; perhaps TRBD1 as D (6 bases). The germline V gene encodes CDR1 SGDLS and CDR2 YYNGEE. This CDR3 is built from 15 residues. The V end lost 0 bases, the J end lost 2 bases, and 9 bases lay between the germline ends.

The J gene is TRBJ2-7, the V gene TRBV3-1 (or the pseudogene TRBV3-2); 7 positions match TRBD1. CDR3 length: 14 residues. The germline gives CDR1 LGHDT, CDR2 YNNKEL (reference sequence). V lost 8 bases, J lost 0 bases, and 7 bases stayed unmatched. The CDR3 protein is CASGSTGLSYEQYF. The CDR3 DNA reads TGTGCCAGCGGATCGACAGGGCTCTCCTACGAGCAGTACTTC.

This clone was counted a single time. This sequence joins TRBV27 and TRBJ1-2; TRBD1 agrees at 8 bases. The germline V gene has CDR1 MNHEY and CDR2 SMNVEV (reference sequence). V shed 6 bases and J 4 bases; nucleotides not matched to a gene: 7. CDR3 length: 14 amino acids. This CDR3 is CASRPPGGAYGYTF. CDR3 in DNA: TGTGCCAGCAGACCTCCAGGGGGCGCCTATGGCTACACCTTC.

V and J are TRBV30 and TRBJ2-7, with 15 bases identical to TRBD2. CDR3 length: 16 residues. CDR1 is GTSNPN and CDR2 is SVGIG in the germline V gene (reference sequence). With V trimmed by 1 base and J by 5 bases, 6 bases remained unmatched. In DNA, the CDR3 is TGTGCCTGGAGTGGGACTAGCGGGAGGGGATGGAACGAGCAGTACTTC. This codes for CAWSGTSGRGWNEQYF.

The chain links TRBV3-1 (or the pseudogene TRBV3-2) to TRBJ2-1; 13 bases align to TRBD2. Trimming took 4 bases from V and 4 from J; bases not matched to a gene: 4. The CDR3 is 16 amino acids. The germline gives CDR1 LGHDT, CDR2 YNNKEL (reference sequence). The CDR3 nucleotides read TGTGCCAGCAGCCGCCAACTAGCGGGAGGGTACAATGAGCAGTTCTTC. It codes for CASSRQLAGGYNEQFF.

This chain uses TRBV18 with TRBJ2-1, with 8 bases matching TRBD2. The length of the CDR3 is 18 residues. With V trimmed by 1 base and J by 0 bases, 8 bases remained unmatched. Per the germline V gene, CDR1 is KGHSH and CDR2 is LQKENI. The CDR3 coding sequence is TGTGCCAGCTCACCACGGGAACTAGCGGAGGTCTCCTACAATGAGCAGTTCTTC. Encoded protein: CASSPRELAEVSYNEQFF.

CDR3 coding DNA: TGTGCCAGCAGTGAGGCCCCTCGGGGAAACACTGAAGCTTTCTTT. Protein sequence: CASSEAPRGNTEAFF. This chain uses TRBV2 with TRBJ1-1; unclear D gene. CDR1 is SNHLY, CDR2 FYNNEI, per germline. V lost 3 bases, J lost 2 bases, and 13 bases lay in between. The CDR3 is 15 residues long.

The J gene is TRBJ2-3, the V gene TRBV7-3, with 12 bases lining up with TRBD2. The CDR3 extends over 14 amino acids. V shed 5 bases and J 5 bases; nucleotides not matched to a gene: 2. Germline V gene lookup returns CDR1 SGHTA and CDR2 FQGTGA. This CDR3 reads CASSLTSGRDTQYF. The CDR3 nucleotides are TGTGCCAGCAGCCTGACTAGCGGGAGAGATACGCAGTATTTT.

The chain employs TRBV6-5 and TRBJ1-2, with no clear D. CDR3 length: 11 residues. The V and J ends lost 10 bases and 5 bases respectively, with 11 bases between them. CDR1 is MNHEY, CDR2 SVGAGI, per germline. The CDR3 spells CAISYVYGYTF. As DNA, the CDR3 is TGTGCCATCTCCTATGTGTATGGCTACACCTTC.

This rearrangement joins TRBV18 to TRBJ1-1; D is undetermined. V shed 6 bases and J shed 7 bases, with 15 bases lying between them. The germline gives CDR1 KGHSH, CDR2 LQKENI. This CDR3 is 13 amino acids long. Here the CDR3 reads CASSPYDGSEAFF. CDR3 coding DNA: TGTGCCAGCTCGCCGTATGATGGGAGTGAAGCTTTCTTT.

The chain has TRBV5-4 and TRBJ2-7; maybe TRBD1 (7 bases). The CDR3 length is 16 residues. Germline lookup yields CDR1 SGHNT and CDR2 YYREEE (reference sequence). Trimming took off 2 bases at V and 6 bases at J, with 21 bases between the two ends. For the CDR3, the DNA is TGTGCCAGCAGCTTTAAAGGGGGGAGACAGGGCACCGAGCAGTACTTC. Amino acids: CASSFKGGRQGTEQYF.

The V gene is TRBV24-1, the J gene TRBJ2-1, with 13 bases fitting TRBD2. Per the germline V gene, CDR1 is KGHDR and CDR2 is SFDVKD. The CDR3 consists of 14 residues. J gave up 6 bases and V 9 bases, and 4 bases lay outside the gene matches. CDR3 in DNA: TGTGCCACCGCACGGACTAGCGGGAGCAATGAGCAGTTCTTC. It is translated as CATARTSGSNEQFF.

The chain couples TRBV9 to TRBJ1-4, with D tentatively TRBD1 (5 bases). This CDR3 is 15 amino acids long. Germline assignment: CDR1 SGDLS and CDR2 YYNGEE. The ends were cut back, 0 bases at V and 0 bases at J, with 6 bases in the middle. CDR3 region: CASSVEGTTNEKLFF. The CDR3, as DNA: TGTGCCAGCAGCGTAGAGGGGACAACTAATGAAAAACTGTTTTTT.

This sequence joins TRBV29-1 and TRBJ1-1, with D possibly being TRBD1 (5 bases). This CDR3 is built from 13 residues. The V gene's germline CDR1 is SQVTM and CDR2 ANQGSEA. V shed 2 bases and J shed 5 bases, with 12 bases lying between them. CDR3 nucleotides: TGCAGCGTTGAACTAGGGGCGCGTACTGAAGCTTTCTTT. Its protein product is CSVELGARTEAFF.

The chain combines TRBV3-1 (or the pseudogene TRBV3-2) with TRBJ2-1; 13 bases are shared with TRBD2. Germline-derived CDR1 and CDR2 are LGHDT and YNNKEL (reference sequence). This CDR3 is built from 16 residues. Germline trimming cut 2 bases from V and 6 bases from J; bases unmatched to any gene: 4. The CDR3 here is CASSQYRLAGGNEQFF. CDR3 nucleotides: TGTGCCAGCAGCCAATACCGACTAGCGGGAGGCAATGAGCAGTTCTTC.

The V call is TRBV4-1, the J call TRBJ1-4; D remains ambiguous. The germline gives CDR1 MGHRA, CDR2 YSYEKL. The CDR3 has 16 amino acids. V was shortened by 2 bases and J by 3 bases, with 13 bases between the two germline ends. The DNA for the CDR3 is TGCGCCAGCAGCCAATCTTTACTTCTCTCTAATGAAAAACTGTTTTTT. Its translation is CASSQSLLLSNEKLFF.

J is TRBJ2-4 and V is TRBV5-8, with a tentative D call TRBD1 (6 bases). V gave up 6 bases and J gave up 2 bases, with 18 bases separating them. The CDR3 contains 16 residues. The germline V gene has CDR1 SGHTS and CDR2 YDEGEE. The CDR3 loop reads CASKLPRTGTKNIQYF. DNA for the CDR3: TGTGCCAGCAAATTACCCCGAACAGGGACCAAAAACATTCAGTACTTC.

The CDR3 DNA reads TGTGCCAGCAGCCCGGGACAGGGTTTTGGCTACACCTTC. This sequence encodes CASSPGQGFGYTF. This chain links TRBV3-1 (or the pseudogene TRBV3-2) with TRBJ1-2, with 9 bases fitting TRBD1. This CDR3 has 13 amino acids. V lost 4 bases, J lost 7 bases, and 4 bases stayed unmatched. CDR1 and CDR2 (germline): LGHDT, YNNKEL (reference sequence).

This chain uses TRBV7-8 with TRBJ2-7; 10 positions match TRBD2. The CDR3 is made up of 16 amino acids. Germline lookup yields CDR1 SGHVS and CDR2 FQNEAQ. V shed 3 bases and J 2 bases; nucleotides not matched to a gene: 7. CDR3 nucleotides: TGTGCCAGCAGCTTGGGCCCTAGCGGGAGAGCCTACGAGCAGTACTTC. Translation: CASSLGPSGRAYEQYF.

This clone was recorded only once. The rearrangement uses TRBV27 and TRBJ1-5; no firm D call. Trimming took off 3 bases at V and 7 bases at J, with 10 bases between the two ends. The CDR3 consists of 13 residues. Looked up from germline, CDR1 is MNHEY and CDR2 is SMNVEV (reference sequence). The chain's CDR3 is CASSFIVGQPQHF. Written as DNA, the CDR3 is TGTGCCAGCAGTTTTATAGTCGGGCAGCCCCAGCATTTT.

This CDR3 reads CASSLQGASGNTIYF. The CDR3 region has the DNA TGTGCCAGCAGCTTACAGGGGGCGTCAGGAAACACCATATATTTT. The V gene is TRBV5-4, the J gene TRBJ1-3; 9 nucleotides line up with TRBD1. Trimming removed 2 bases from V and 4 bases from J; junction bases left unmatched: 4. The CDR3 extends over 15 amino acids. Germline lookup yields CDR1 SGHNT and CDR2 YYREEE (reference sequence).

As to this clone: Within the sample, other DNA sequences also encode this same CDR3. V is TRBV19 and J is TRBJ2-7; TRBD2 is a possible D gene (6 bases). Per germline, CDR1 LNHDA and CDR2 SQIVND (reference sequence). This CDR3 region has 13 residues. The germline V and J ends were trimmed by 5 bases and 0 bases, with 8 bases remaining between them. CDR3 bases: TGTGCCAGTAGTCGGGACTCCTCCTACGAGCAGTACTTC. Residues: CASSRDSSYEQYF.

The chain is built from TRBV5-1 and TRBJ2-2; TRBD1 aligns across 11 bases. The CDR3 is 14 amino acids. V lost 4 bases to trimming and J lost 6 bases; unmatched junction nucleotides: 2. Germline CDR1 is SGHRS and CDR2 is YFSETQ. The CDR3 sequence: CASSRGQGAGELFF. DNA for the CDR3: TGCGCCAGCAGCCGGGGACAGGGGGCCGGGGAGCTGTTTTTT.

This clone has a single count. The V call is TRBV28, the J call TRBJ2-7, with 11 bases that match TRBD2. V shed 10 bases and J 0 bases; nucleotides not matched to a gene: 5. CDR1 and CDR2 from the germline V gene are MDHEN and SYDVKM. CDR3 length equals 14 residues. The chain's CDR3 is CATRLAGSSYEQYF. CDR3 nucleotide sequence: TGTGCCACCCGACTAGCGGGGAGCTCCTACGAGCAGTACTTC. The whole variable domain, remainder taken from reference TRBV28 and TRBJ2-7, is DVKVTQSSRYLVKRTGEKVFLECVQDMDHENMFWYRQDPGLGLRLIYFSYDVKMKEKGDIPEGYSVSREKKERFSLILESASTNQTSMYLCATRLAGSSYEQYFGPGTRLTVT.

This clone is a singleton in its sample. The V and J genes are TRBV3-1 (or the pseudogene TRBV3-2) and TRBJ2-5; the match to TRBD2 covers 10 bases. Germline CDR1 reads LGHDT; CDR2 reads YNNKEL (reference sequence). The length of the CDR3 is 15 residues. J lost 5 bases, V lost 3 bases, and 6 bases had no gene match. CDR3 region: CASSHRLAGVETQYF. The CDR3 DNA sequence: TGTGCCAGCAGCCATCGGCTAGCGGGAGTGGAGACCCAGTACTTC.

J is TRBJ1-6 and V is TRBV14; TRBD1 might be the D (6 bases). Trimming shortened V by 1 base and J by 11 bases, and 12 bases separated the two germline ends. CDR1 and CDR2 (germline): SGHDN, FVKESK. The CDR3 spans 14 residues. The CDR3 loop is CASSQVRGSTPLHF. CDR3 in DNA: TGTGCCAGCAGCCAAGTTAGGGGGTCGACACCCCTCCACTTT.

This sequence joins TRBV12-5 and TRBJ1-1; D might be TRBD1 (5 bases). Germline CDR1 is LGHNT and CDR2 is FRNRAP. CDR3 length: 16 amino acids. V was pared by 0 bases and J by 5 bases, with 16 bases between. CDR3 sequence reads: CASGLVITGGLTEAFF. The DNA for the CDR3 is TGTGCTAGTGGTTTGGTAATTACGGGGGGATTGACTGAAGCTTTCTTT.

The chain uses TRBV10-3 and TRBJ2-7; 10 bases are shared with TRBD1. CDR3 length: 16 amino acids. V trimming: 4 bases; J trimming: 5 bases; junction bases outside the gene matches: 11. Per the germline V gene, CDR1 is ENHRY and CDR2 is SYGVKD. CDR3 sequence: CAISAARQGAGHEQYF. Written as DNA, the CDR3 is TGTGCCATCAGTGCGGCGCGACAGGGGGCGGGGCACGAGCAGTACTTC.

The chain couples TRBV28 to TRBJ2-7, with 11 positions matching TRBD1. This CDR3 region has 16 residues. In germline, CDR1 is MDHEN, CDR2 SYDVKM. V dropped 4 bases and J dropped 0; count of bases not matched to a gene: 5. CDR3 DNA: TGTGCCAGCAGTTCATGGGGGACAGGGGGCTCCTACGAGCAGTACTTC. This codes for CASSSWGTGGSYEQYF.

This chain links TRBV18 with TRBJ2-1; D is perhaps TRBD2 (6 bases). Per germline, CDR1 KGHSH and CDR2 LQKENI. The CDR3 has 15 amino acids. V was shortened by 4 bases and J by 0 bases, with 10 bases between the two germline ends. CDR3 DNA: TGTGCCAGCTCACGCGGGACCGGCTCCTACAATGAGCAGTTCTTC. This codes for CASSRGTGSYNEQFF.

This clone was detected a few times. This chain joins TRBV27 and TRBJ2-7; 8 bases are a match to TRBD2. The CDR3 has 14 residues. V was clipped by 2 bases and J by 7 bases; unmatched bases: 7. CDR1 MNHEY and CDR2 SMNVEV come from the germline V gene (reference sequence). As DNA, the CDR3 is TGTGCCAGCAGTTTAAACCAGCGGGGGTTGGAGCAGTACTTC. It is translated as CASSLNQRGLEQYF.

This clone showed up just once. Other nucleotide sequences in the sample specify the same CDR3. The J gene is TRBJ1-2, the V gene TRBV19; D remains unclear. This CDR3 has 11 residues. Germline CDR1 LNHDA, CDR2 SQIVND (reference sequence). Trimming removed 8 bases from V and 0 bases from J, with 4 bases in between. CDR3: CASRANYGYTF. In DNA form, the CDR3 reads TGTGCCAGTCGGGCTAACTATGGCTACACCTTC.